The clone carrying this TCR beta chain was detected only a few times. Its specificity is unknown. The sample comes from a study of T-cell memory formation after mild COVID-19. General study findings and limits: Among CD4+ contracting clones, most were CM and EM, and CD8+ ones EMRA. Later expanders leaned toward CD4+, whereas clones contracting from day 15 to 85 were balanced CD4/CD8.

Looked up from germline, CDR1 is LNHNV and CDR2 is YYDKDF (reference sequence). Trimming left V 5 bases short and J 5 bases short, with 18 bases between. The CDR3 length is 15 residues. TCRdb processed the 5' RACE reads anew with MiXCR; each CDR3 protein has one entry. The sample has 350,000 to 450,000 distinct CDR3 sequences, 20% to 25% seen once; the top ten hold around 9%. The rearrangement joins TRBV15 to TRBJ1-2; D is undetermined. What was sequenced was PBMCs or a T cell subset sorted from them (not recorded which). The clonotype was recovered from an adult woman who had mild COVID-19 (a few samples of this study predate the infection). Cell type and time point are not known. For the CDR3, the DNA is TGTGCCACCAGCGGAACGGATCGTCGCTGGTATGGCTACACCTTC. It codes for CATSGTDRRWYGYTF.